A selection of T cell receptor beta chains follows, all from one sample in a study of breast tumors, draining lymph nodes, adjacent tissues. TCRdb itself ran the multiplex PCR reads through MiXCR, one entry per CDR3 protein. The sample holds some 230,000 distinct CDR3 sequences; 30% to 35% are singletons and the top ten take 3% to 4%. Material for sequencing was axillary lymph node tissue. These receptors all come from a female donor with breast cancer. Some clones in this sample may be carry-over from other donors' samples. Each CDR3 is given with its conserved first and last residue. D genes are given only for firm matches. The size field is filled for only some rows; it gives once, few, many or a size class.

size	V	D	J	CDR3	DNA
.	TRBV7-2	.	TRBJ1-4	CASSLDGNNEKLFF	TGTGCCAGCAGCTTGGATGGGAATAATGAAAAACTGTTTTTT
.	TRBV27	TRBD2	TRBJ2-1	CASSVLGTSGNEQFF	TGTGCCAGCAGTGTACTCGGGACTAGCGGGAATGAGCAGTTCTTC
many	TRBV7-8	.	TRBJ2-1	CASSLITRGGHNEQFF	TGTGCCAGCAGCTTAATCACTAGGGGGGGTCACAATGAGCAGTTCTTC
many	TRBV20-1	.	TRBJ2-3	CSGGTNTDTQYF	TGCAGTGGCGGGACAAATACAGATACGCAGTATTTT
.	TRBV5-8	TRBD2	TRBJ2-1	CASSGGGSSYNEQFF	TGTGCCAGCAGCGGCGGGGGAAGCTCCTACAATGAGCAGTTCTTC
many	TRBV5-4	TRBD1	TRBJ2-2	CASRHDRGRGELFF	TGTGCCAGCAGACATGACAGGGGGAGGGGGGAGCTGTTTTTT
many	TRBV9	.	TRBJ2-3	CASSGRGPTDTQYF	TGTGCCAGCTCCGGGAGGGGGCCCACAGATACGCAGTATTTT
many	TRBV19	TRBD1	TRBJ2-5	CASSLTGGQETQYF	TGTGCCAGTAGTTTGACAGGGGGGCAAGAGACCCAGTACTTC
few	TRBV2	.	TRBJ1-1	CASEWGNTEAFF	TGTGCCAGCGAATGGGGGAACACTGAAGCTTTCTTT
many	TRBV2	.	TRBJ1-3	CASSLEKGFSGNTIYF	TGTGCCAGCAGTCTGGAAAAGGGGTTCTCTGGAAACACCATATATTTT
.	TRBV28	TRBD2	TRBJ2-5	CASLTESGRAQETQYF	TGTGCCAGCCTGACTGAAAGCGGGAGGGCCCAAGAGACCCAGTACTTC
many	TRBV7-2	TRBD2	TRBJ2-3	CASSQGLAGGTDTQYF	TGTGCCAGCAGCCAGGGACTAGCGGGAGGCACAGATACGCAGTATTTT
.	TRBV7-6	.	TRBJ2-3	CASTPRRTDTQYF	TGTGCCAGCACTCCCCGGCGCACAGATACGCAGTATTTT
.	TRBV20-1	.	TRBJ2-6	CSARRPGGSAGANVLTF	TGCAGTGCCAGGAGACCAGGGGGGAGCGCTGGGGCCAACGTCCTGACTTTC
.	TRBV11-3	.	TRBJ2-7	CASSSGVSSEQYF	TGTGCCAGCAGCTCCGGGGTTTCCTCCGAGCAGTACTTC